The clone carrying this T cell receptor beta chain was observed many times. Its specificity is not known. The sample originates from a study of identical twins. Study-level findings and limits: Cross-sectional statistics, not tracking of the same donors, supported the conclusions. Twin pairs' shared out-of-frame alpha sequences were enriched in low generation probability.

Template switching created a universal primer site, and the cDNA included unique molecular identifiers. TCRdb analysed the 5' RACE reads with MiXCR anew, one entry per CDR3 protein. The table lists a few hundred thousand distinct CDR3 sequences, less than 20% of them singletons. Germline lookup yields CDR1 DFQATT and CDR2 SNEGSKA (reference sequence). The CDR3 length is 16 residues. V dropped 0 bases and J dropped 4 bases, with 18 bases sitting between them. This rearrangement joins TRBV20-1 to TRBJ1-1; D call uncertain. The receptor was derived from a man aged 50-60 years in good health. Sequencing input: naive T cells sorted from blood. The CDR3 DNA reads TGCAGTGCTAGAGACCTAGATCTAGGGCGACGCACTGAAGCTTTCTTT. It specifies CSARDLDLGRRTEAFF.